A selection of T cell receptor beta chains follows, all from one sample in a study of shared clonotypes between healthy human individuals. Profiling relied on immunoSEQ multiplex PCR, and the TCRdb table lists in-frame clones only, not all of them. Among roughly 530,000 clones listed, 90% to 96% were seen once. The material sequenced was naive CD4+ T cells sorted from blood. These receptors were taken from a young woman in good health. CDR3s include the opening cysteine and the closing phenylalanine or tryptophan.

TRBV18	TRBJ2-7	CASSPGTESYEQYF
TRBV18	TRBJ1-5	CASSGGSNQPQHF
TRBV7-9	TRBJ2-5	CASSSGLAGFGETQYF
TRBV5-5	TRBJ1-1	CASSLVGYEAFF
TRBV2	TRBJ2-7	CASLETRNPYEQYF
TRBV29-1	TRBJ1-4	CSGLTGLNEKLFF
TRBV19	TRBJ2-3	CASRNLAGGNPSTDTQYF
TRBV7-9	TRBJ1-5	CASSLDAGPQHF
TRBV5-4	TRBJ1-2	CASSRTPGTGWVTNYGYTF
TRBV28	TRBJ1-6	CASSSDQSPLHF
TRBV29-1	TRBJ2-1	CSARMPNEQFF
TRBV25-1	-	CASSELTTGKYEQYF
TRBV11-2	-	CASSLFDEYEQYF
TRBV7-9	-	CASKREGEQYF
TRBV6-1	TRBJ2-1	CASTPHNEQFF
TRBV5-3	TRBJ2-2	CARSGWGAELAETNTGELFF
TRBV10-2	TRBJ2-7	CASRAGTSGTYEQYF
TRBV5-1	TRBJ2-1	CASHGLAGVYNEQFF
TRBV9	TRBJ2-2	CASSVVARAAANTGELFF
TRBV29-1	TRBJ1-1	CSVVGTGVLNTEAFF
TRBV18	TRBJ2-2	CASSPSGQRNTGELFF
TRBV4-1	TRBJ1-4	CASSQEVQGWKLFF
TRBV18	TRBJ2-2	CASSPQAGGTHGELFF
TRBV21-1	TRBJ2-2	CASRGGGQRVNTGELFF
TRBV2	TRBJ1-2	CASTRGEVGTGEDYGYTF
TRBV9	TRBJ2-3	CASSVAGQGFADTQYF
TRBV28	TRBJ1-2	CASSLWPREGYTF
TRBV2	TRBJ1-3	CASRVSTGSGNTIYF
TRBV7-9	TRBJ2-3	CASAWGTDTQYF
TRBV29-1	TRBJ2-1	CSVVKRGSYNEQFF
TRBV2	TRBJ2-7	CASSADGYYEQYF